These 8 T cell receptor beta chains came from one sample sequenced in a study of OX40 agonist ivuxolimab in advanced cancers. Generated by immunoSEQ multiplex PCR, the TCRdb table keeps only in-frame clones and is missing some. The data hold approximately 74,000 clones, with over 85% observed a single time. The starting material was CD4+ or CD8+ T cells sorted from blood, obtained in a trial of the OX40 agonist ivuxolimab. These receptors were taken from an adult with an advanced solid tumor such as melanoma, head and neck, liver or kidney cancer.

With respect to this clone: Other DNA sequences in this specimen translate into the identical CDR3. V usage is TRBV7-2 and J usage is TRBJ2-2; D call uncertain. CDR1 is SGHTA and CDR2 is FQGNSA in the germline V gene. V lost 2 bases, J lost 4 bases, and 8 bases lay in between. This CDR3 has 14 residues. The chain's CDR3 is CASSLNPVTGELFF. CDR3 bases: TGTGCCAGCAGCTTAAATCCGGTCACCGGGGAGCTGTTTTTT.

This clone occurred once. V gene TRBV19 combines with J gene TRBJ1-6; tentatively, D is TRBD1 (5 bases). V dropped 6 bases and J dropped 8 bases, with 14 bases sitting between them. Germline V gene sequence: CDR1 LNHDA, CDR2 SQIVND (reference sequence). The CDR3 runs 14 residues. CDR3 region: CASRSGTNDSPLHF. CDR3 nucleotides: TGTGCCAGTAGATCCGGGACCAACGATTCACCCCTCCACTTT.

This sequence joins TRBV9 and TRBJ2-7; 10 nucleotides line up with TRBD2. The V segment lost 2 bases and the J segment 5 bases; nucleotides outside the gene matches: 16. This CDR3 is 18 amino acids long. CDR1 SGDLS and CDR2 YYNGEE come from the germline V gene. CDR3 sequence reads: CASSVGPGGLAAPHEQYF. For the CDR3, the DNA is TGTGCCAGCAGCGTGGGACCCGGAGGACTAGCGGCACCCCACGAGCAGTACTTC.

The CDR3 is CASSIGVKETQYF. CDR3 nucleotides: TGTGCCAGTAGTATCGGGGTAAAAGAGACCCAGTACTTC. The V call is TRBV19, the J call TRBJ2-5; D is perhaps TRBD2 (5 bases). CDR1 is LNHDA, CDR2 SQIVND, per germline (reference sequence). This CDR3 region has 13 residues. The V and J ends lost 3 bases and 3 bases respectively, with 8 bases between them. The full variable domain, its missing parts supplied by reference TRBV19 and TRBJ2-5, is DGGITQSPKYLFRKEGQNVTLSCEQNLNHDAMYWYRQDPGQGLRLIYYSQIVNDFQKGDIAEGYSVSREKKESFPLTVTSAQKNPTAFYLCASSIGVKETQYFGPGTRLLVL.

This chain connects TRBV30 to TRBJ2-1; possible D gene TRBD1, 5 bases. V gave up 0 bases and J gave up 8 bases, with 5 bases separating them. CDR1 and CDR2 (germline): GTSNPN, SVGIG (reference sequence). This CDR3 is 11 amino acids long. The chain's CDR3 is CAWSVGDEQFF. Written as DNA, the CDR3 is TGTGCCTGGAGTGTAGGGGATGAGCAGTTCTTC.

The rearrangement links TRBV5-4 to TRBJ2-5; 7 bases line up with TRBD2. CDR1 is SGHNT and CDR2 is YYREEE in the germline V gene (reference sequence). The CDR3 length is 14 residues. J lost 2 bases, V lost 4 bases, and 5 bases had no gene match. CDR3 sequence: CASSLNGGQETQYF. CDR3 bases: TGTGCCAGCAGCCTGAACGGGGGGCAAGAGACCCAGTACTTC. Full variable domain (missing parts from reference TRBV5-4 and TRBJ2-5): ETGVTQSPTHLIKTRGQQVTLRCSSQSGHNTVSWYQQALGQGPQFIFQYYREEENGRGNFPPRFSGLQFPNYSSELNVNALELDDSALYLCASSLNGGQETQYFGPGTRLLVL.

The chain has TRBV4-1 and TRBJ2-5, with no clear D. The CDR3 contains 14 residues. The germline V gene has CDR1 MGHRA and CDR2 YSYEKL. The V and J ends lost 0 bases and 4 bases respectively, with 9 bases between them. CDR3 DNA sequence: TGCGCCAGCAGCCAAGAGTGGTGGGGAGAGACCCAGTACTTC. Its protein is CASSQEWWGETQYF.

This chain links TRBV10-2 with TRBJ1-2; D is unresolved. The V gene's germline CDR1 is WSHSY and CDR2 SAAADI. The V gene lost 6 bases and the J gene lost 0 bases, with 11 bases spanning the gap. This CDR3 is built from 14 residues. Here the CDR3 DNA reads TGCGCCAGCAGCTCGGTACAGACTAACTATGGCTACACCTTC. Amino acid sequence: CASSSVQTNYGYTF.